The 15 T cell receptor beta chains listed next were all sequenced from one sample in a study of radiotherapy plus CTLA-4 blockade in lung cancer. Produced via immunoSEQ multiplex PCR; TCRdb's table is partial and in-frame only. The sample has some 77,000 clones; around 88% are singletons. Sequences were derived from peripheral blood, sampled from a patient treated with radiotherapy plus ipilimumab. The receptors derive from a human donor with non-small cell lung cancer who had a partial response to radiotherapy plus ipilimumab.

J is TRBJ1-2 and V is TRBV6-5; D is unresolved. The germline V gene has CDR1 MNHEY and CDR2 SVGAGI. This CDR3 is 16 amino acids long. V lost 4 bases to trimming and J lost 0 bases, with 15 bases between them. The CDR3 loop reads CASSFSPAVSNYGYTF. DNA of the CDR3: TGTGCCAGCAGTTTCTCTCCCGCGGTTTCTAACTATGGCTACACCTTC.

This chain uses TRBV28 with TRBJ2-1; 9 nucleotides line up with TRBD2. The V gene's germline CDR1 is MDHEN and CDR2 SYDVKM. The CDR3 runs 14 residues. The V and J ends lost 7 bases and 9 bases, in that order; junction bases with no gene match: 10. CDR3 in DNA: TGTGCCAGCACCGGGACTAGCATACACCGTGAGCAGTTCTTC. Translated: CASTGTSIHREQFF. Based on the CDR3 plus reference TRBV28 and TRBJ2-1, the full variable domain is DVKVTQSSRYLVKRTGEKVFLECVQDMDHENMFWYRQDPGLGLRLIYFSYDVKMKEKGDIPEGYSVSREKKERFSLILESASTNQTSMYLCASTGTSIHREQFFGPGTRLTVL.

The V call is TRBV7-3, the J call TRBJ2-2; D may be TRBD2 (5 bases). Germline V gene lookup returns CDR1 SGHTA and CDR2 FQGTGA. With 5 bases removed from V and 3 bases from J, the gap between germline ends came to 10 bases. This CDR3 has 14 amino acids. The DNA of the CDR3 is TGTGCCAGCAGCCCTACTAGTTACACCGGGGAGCTGTTTTTT. It is translated as CASSPTSYTGELFF.

The chain has TRBV28 and TRBJ1-1, with D possibly TRBD1 on 5 matching bases. From germline, CDR1 is MDHEN and CDR2 SYDVKM. V lost 3 bases to trimming and J lost 5 bases, with 25 bases between them. The CDR3 contains 18 residues. The CDR3 coding sequence is TGTGCCAGCAGTTTTCGGGGTCGGGGGGGGACCCCGAGAACTGAAGCTTTCTTT. Encoded protein: CASSFRGRGGTPRTEAFF.

This rearrangement joins TRBV6-1 to TRBJ1-1; the D gene is possibly TRBD1 (5 bases). V shed 10 bases and J shed 6 bases, with 18 bases lying between them. The CDR3 runs to 13 residues. Germline CDR1 and CDR2: MNHNS and SASEGT. CDR3 nucleotide sequence: TGTGCCACGTCGGCGGGGGGTGCGTCTGAAGCTTTCTTT. It yields the protein CATSAGGASEAFF.

V and J are TRBV18 and TRBJ2-7; possible D gene TRBD1, 5 bases. The germline V and J ends were trimmed by 5 bases and 0 bases, with 11 bases remaining between them. The CDR3 is made up of 14 amino acids. Germline V lookup: CDR1 KGHSH, CDR2 LQKENI. The CDR3 DNA sequence: TGTGCCAGCTCAGACAGCCGCAGCTCCTACGAGCAGTACTTC. The encoded protein is CASSDSRSSYEQYF.

The CDR3 sequence is CASRELAFSNQPQHF. Here the CDR3 DNA reads TGTGCCAGCAGGGAGCTCGCATTTAGCAATCAGCCCCAGCATTTT. The chain is built from TRBV6-5 and TRBJ1-5; no clear D gene. This CDR3 comprises 15 residues. V was shortened by 6 bases and J by 0 bases, with 12 bases between the two germline ends. Germline values: CDR1 MNHEY, CDR2 SVGAGI.

The chain carries TRBV5-1 and TRBJ2-1; 9 bases map to TRBD2. From germline, CDR1 is SGHRS and CDR2 YFSETQ. After removal of 4 bases from V and 9 bases from J, the junction contained 8 bases not matched to a gene. CDR3 size: 14 residues. The CDR3 loop reads CASSPGLAEGEQFF. CDR3 nucleotide sequence: TGCGCCAGCAGCCCGGGACTAGCAGAAGGTGAGCAGTTCTTC.

The rearrangement uses TRBV6-6 and TRBJ1-2; no firm D call. Germline-derived CDR1 and CDR2 are MNHNY and SVGAGI (reference sequence). The CDR3 extends over 14 amino acids. The germline V and J ends were trimmed by 5 bases and 2 bases, with 12 bases remaining between them. The CDR3 is CASSVGSENYGYTF. CDR3 in DNA: TGTGCCAGCAGTGTCGGGTCCGAAAACTATGGCTACACCTTC.

This clone was seen a few times. This rearrangement joins TRBV28 to TRBJ1-3; no clear D. V was shortened by 7 bases and J by 0 bases, with 13 bases between the two germline ends. Germline assignment: CDR1 MDHEN and CDR2 SYDVKM. The CDR3 loop spans 15 amino acids. The chain's CDR3 is CASKNRRGSGNTIYF. In DNA, the CDR3 is TGTGCCAGCAAGAACCGTCGGGGCTCTGGAAACACCATATATTTT.

This clone has a handful of counts. The chain combines TRBV28 with TRBJ1-5, with 7 bases fitting TRBD1. V shed 6 bases, J shed 1 base, and the junction held 3 bases outside the gene matches. This CDR3 comprises 14 residues. CDR1 is MDHEN, CDR2 SYDVKM, per germline. The chain's CDR3 is CASSRDRSNQPQHF. CDR3 coding DNA: TGTGCCAGCAGCCGGGACAGAAGCAATCAGCCCCAGCATTTT.

This sequence joins TRBV7-9 and TRBJ1-2; TRBD1 matches 7 bases. The CDR3 covers 14 residues. The germline gives CDR1 SEHNR, CDR2 FQNEAQ (reference sequence). V was pared by 5 bases and J by 4 bases, with 7 bases of the junction left unmatched. CDR3 coding DNA: TGTGCCAGCAGCCTCGGACAGGCCGGCTATGGCTACACCTTC. This sequence encodes CASSLGQAGYGYTF.

The chain employs TRBV6-4 and TRBJ1-2; TRBD1 agrees at 9 bases. The J segment lost 4 bases and the V segment lost 0 bases, leaving 6 bases of the junction unmatched. The CDR3 is 16 residues long. Looked up from germline, CDR1 is MRHNA and CDR2 is SNTAGT. In DNA form, the CDR3 reads TGTGCCAGCAGTGACTCGAGGACAGGGGACAGCTATGGCTACACCTTC. Protein: CASSDSRTGDSYGYTF.

This clone was detected a few times. V usage is TRBV19 and J usage is TRBJ1-2; D gene ambiguous. Deletions cut 8 bases from V and 2 bases from J, with 21 bases between. Germline V gives CDR1 LNHDA, CDR2 SQIVND (reference sequence). The CDR3 runs 16 residues. DNA of the CDR3: TGTGCCAGTTCGATCTTTCAGCTGGCGGAGAACTATGGCTACACCTTC. Residues: CASSIFQLAENYGYTF.

The chain's CDR3 is CASSPGLGETQYF. The CDR3 DNA follows: TGTGCCAGCAGCCCCGGACTCGGAGAGACCCAGTACTTC. The chain joins TRBV7-3 to TRBJ2-5, with D possibly being TRBD2 (5 bases). V lost 5 bases and J lost 4, with 11 bases in between. The CDR3 contains 13 residues. Germline CDR1 reads SGHTA; CDR2 reads FQGTGA.